These 2 T cell receptor beta chains came from one sample sequenced in a study of T cell clonality in common variable immunodeficiency. No cognate antigen is known for these TCRs. Study-level points and caveats: Common variable immunodeficiency TCR beta sequences reportedly had fewer deletions and N-nucleotide insertions.

Profiling relied on immunoSEQ multiplex PCR, and the TCRdb table lists in-frame clones only, not all of them. Observed in the sample are 15,000 to 20,000 clones, none of them singletons. The sample consisted of peripheral blood mononuclear cells. The receptors stem from a human donor with common variable immunodeficiency.

In this sample, this clone turned up a few times. The read ends 3 residues early relative to the CDR3; the germline J gene fills the gap. This sequence joins TRBV7-9 and TRBJ1-1, with D perhaps TRBD1 (5 bases). CDR1 SEHNR and CDR2 FQNEAQ come from the germline V gene (reference sequence). CDR3 length: 12 amino acids. Trimming took 5 bases from V and 6 from J, leaving 10 bases between them. This CDR3 reads CASSGGTPEAFF. Incomplete CDR3 DNA: TGTGCCAGCAGCGGCGGGACTCCTGAA.

This clone was recorded at least ten times. CDR3 amino acids: CASSPGLAGPYNEQFF. The part of the CDR3 DNA that was read is TGTGCCAGCTCACCGGGACTAGCGGGGCCTTACAATGAG. The chain recombines TRBV18 with TRBJ2-1, with 13 bases that match TRBD2. The missing CDR3 end, 3 residues past where the read stops, is filled in from the germline J gene. The V gene's germline CDR1 is KGHSH and CDR2 LQKENI. V lost 3 bases to trimming and J lost 4 bases; unmatched junction nucleotides: 3. The CDR3 loop spans 16 amino acids.